There are many counts of the clone carrying this T cell receptor (beta chain). Individual cDNA molecules received unique molecular identifiers. TCRdb reprocessed the 5' RACE reads via MiXCR and lists one record per CDR3 protein. The top ten hold around 3.3% of the sample, which has under 70,000 distinct CDR3 sequences, 5.5% to 7% seen once. This entry comes from a study of early T cells in non-severe SARS-CoV-2 infection. V lost 1 base to trimming and J lost 4 bases, with 8 bases between them. The CDR3 is made up of 14 amino acids. Germline CDR1 SEHNR, CDR2 FQNEAQ (reference sequence). The source was whole blood, collected at baseline. J is TRBJ2-1 and V is TRBV7-9; perhaps TRBD2 as D (5 bases). This clonotype was sampled from an adult who was a healthcare worker with PCR-confirmed SARS-CoV-2 infection or an uninfected control (not recorded which). In DNA, the CDR3 is TGTGCCAGCAGCTTAGAACGGGATTACAATGAGCAGTTCTTC. Translation gives CASSLERDYNEQFF.